Each of the 19 T cell receptor beta chains below was sequenced from the same sample in a study of blood T cell repertoires in COVID-19. Repertoires were generated with immunoSEQ multiplex PCR, while TCRdb's copy carries only in-frame clones and drops some. The table includes around 64,000 clones, about nine tenths detected once. The sample taken for sequencing was peripheral blood. These receptors all stem from a man aged 45-65 years with active COVID-19.

In this sample, this clone turned up a few times. The chain joins TRBV5-1 to TRBJ2-1; 10 nucleotides line up with TRBD1. CDR3 length equals 14 residues. J was trimmed by 8 bases and V by 4 bases; bases with no gene match: 6. The germline V gene has CDR1 SGHRS and CDR2 YFSETQ. The DNA of the CDR3 is TGCGCCAGCAGCGCCGACAGGGGGCCTCATGAGCAGTTCTTC. Translated: CASSADRGPHEQFF.

The chain joins TRBV12-5 to TRBJ2-7, with 7 positions matching TRBD1. The junction had 11 bases not matched to a gene; V was cut back by 9 bases and J by 6 bases. The germline gives CDR1 LGHNT, CDR2 FRNRAP. CDR3 length: 13 amino acids. Here the CDR3 reads CASRGTPGGEQYF. CDR3 DNA sequence: TGTGCTAGCAGGGGGACACCGGGCGGCGAGCAGTACTTC.

CDR3 sequence reads: CASGSGQGWSNGYTF. In DNA, the CDR3 is TGTGCTAGTGGTTCAGGACAGGGATGGTCCAATGGCTACACCTTC. V usage is TRBV12-5 and J usage is TRBJ1-2; 8 bases align to TRBD1. The CDR3 contains 15 residues. Germline CDR1 is LGHNT and CDR2 is FRNRAP. Trimming at V came to 4 bases and at J to 6 bases, leaving 10 bases not matched to a gene.

This clone was seen a few times. The chain carries TRBV5-6 and TRBJ1-1, with TRBD1 identical over 10 bases. V shed 7 bases, J shed 4 bases, and the junction held 7 bases outside the gene matches. The V gene's germline CDR1 is SGHDT and CDR2 YYEEEE. CDR3 length: 14 residues. CDR3 sequence: CASERQGAATEAFF. The CDR3 DNA follows: TGTGCCAGCGAGAGACAGGGGGCGGCCACTGAAGCTTTCTTT.

This chain uses TRBV7-9 with TRBJ2-5; 10 positions agree with TRBD1. J lost 5 bases, V lost 5 bases, and 17 bases had no gene match. Germline CDR1 and CDR2: SEHNR and FQNEAQ (reference sequence). The CDR3 spans 18 residues. In DNA, the CDR3 is TGTGCCAGCAGCCCTAGGTGGAGGGACAGGGGAAAGAGGGAGACCCAGTACTTC. Residues: CASSPRWRDRGKRETQYF.

Turning to this clone: Because the CDR3's place on the DNA is in doubt, the DNA is left out and the CDR3 is given as listed by TCRdb. The V and J genes are TRBV21-1 and TRBJ2-7; the DNA was not used to check the table's D call, TRBD1. TRBV21-1 is a known pseudogene. The CDR3 is 15 amino acids long, termini counted. The CDR3 here is CASSWAIGARYEQYF.

This chain uses TRBV5-1 with TRBJ1-1; TRBD1 aligns across 9 bases. The V gene's germline CDR1 is SGHRS and CDR2 YFSETQ. V gave up 3 bases and J gave up 5 bases; unmatched junction bases: 8. This CDR3 comprises 15 residues. The CDR3 sequence is CASSSLQGAGTEAFF. CDR3 sequence (DNA): TGCGCCAGCAGCTCCCTACAGGGGGCAGGTACTGAAGCTTTCTTT.

CDR3 region: CASSYSREGGRTQYF. The CDR3 coding sequence is TGTGCCAGCAGTTACTCGAGGGAGGGTGGTCGGACCCAGTACTTC. V usage is TRBV6-2 or TRBV6-3 and J usage is TRBJ2-5; TRBD2 matches at 7 bases. The J segment lost 7 bases and the V segment lost 0 bases, leaving 8 bases of the junction unmatched. This CDR3 comprises 15 residues. Germline V CDR1 and CDR2: MNHEY, SVGEGT.

The chain combines TRBV3-1 (or the pseudogene TRBV3-2) with TRBJ1-2; a weak D match, TRBD1 (6 bases). From germline, CDR1 is LGHDT and CDR2 YNNKEL (reference sequence). The CDR3 runs 15 residues. The V end was cut by 0 bases, the J end by 2 bases, with 10 bases between. The CDR3 spells CASSQEGAANYGYTF. CDR3 nucleotide sequence: TGTGCCAGCAGCCAAGAGGGGGCGGCAAACTATGGCTACACCTTC.

This clone has a single count. The chain carries TRBV30 and TRBJ1-1; TRBD1 is a possible D gene (6 bases). The V and J ends lost 3 bases and 6 bases respectively, with 14 bases between them. Germline loops: CDR1 GTSNPN, CDR2 SVGIG (reference sequence). The CDR3 contains 13 residues. DNA of the CDR3: TGTGCCTGGAGCCAAACCGCAGGGGCTGAAGCTTTCTTT. It codes for CAWSQTAGAEAFF.

The chain recombines TRBV6-5 with TRBJ2-7; 10 positions agree with TRBD1. The CDR3 loop spans 15 amino acids. Trimming cost V 7 bases and J 3 bases; bases outside gene matches: 9. Per the germline V gene, CDR1 is MNHEY and CDR2 is SVGAGI. The CDR3 protein is CASMPGDRGIYEQYF. The CDR3 bases are TGTGCCAGCATGCCAGGGGACAGGGGAATCTACGAGCAGTACTTC.

The CDR3 nucleotides read TGTGCCAGCAGGCCACAGAGCTCTGGAAACACCATATATTTT. Its translation is CASRPQSSGNTIYF. The chain recombines TRBV6-5 with TRBJ1-3; D gene ambiguous. The germline CDR1 and CDR2 sequences are MNHEY and SVGAGI. Between the trimmed V and J ends, which lost 6 bases and 0 bases, there was a span of 9 bases. The CDR3 has 14 residues.

This chain links TRBV21-1 with TRBJ2-1; the D call in the table, TRBD2, was not verified against the DNA. TRBV21-1 is deemed a pseudogene. The length of the CDR3 is 14 residues. The CDR3 bases are TGTGCCAGCAGTGGGGGAGGGGGTTACAATGAGCAGTTCTTC. Translated, it gives CASSGGGGYNEQFF.

This sequence joins TRBV28 and TRBJ2-5; D possibly corresponds to TRBD2 (5 bases). Deletions cut 6 bases from V and 9 bases from J, with 14 bases between. Germline values: CDR1 MDHEN, CDR2 SYDVKM. The CDR3 is 12 residues long. Here the CDR3 reads CASREYEEAQYF. DNA of the CDR3: TGTGCCAGCAGGGAGTACGAGGAGGCCCAGTACTTC. The variable domain in full, completed from reference TRBV28 and TRBJ2-5, reads DVKVTQSSRYLVKRTGEKVFLECVQDMDHENMFWYRQDPGLGLRLIYFSYDVKMKEKGDIPEGYSVSREKKERFSLILESASTNQTSMYLCASREYEEAQYFGPGTRLLVL.

This rearrangement joins TRBV7-9 to TRBJ2-1, with 7 bases fitting TRBD2. Germline CDR1 SEHNR, CDR2 FQNEAQ (reference sequence). The V segment lost 3 bases and the J segment 4 bases; nucleotides outside the gene matches: 3. The CDR3 covers 14 residues. The CDR3 DNA sequence: TGTGCCAGCAGCTTCGGGACTATATACAATGAGCAGTTCTTC. The encoded protein is CASSFGTIYNEQFF.

This rearrangement joins TRBV6-5 to TRBJ2-1; TRBD2 matches at 7 bases. The J segment lost 8 bases and the V segment lost 0 bases, leaving 1 base of the junction unmatched. This CDR3 spans 13 amino acids. Germline-derived CDR1 and CDR2 are MNHEY and SVGAGI. CDR3 DNA: TGTGCCAGCAGTTACTCCGGACTAGATGAGCAGTTCTTC. Its protein product is CASSYSGLDEQFF.

The chain couples TRBV7-3 to TRBJ2-3; D is undetermined. The CDR3 spans 13 residues. Trimming cost V 2 bases and J 2 bases, with 5 bases left between them. CDR1 SGHTA and CDR2 FQGTGA come from the germline V gene. The CDR3 here is CASSLQATDTQYF. The CDR3 bases are TGTGCCAGCAGCTTACAGGCCACAGATACGCAGTATTTT.

The rearrangement links TRBV7-7 to TRBJ2-3; possibly TRBD1 for D (6 bases). The CDR3 contains 14 residues. V was clipped by 1 base and J by 1 base, with 6 bases between them. Germline loops: CDR1 SSHAT, CDR2 FNYEAQ (reference sequence). CDR3 region: CASSLGTGTDTQYF. The CDR3, as DNA: TGTGCCAGCAGCTTAGGGACAGGCACAGATACGCAGTATTTT.

The V call is TRBV7-3, the J call TRBJ2-1; 15 positions agree with TRBD2. This CDR3 contains 17 residues. The germline gives CDR1 SGHTA, CDR2 FQGTGA. The trim removed 5 bases at V and 8 bases at J, leaving 10 bases unmatched. The CDR3 protein is CASSPRTSGGESYEQFF. CDR3 DNA: TGTGCCAGCAGCCCCCGGACTAGCGGGGGGGAGTCGTATGAGCAGTTCTTC.